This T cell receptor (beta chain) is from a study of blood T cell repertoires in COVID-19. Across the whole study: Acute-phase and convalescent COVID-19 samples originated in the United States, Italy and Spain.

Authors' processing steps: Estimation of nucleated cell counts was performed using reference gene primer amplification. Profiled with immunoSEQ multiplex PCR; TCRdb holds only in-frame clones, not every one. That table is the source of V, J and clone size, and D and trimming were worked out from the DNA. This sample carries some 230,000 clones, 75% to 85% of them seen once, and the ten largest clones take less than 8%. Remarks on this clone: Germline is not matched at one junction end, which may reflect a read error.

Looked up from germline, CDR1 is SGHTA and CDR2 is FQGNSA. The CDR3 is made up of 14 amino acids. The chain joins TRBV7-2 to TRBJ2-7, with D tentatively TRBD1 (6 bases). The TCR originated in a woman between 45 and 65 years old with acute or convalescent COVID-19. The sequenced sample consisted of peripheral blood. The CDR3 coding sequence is TGTGCCAGCAGCTCCAGACAGGTCTCCTCCGAGCAGTACTTC. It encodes CASSSRQVSSEQYF.